This T cell receptor beta chain stems from a study of identical twins. Turning to this clonotype: What it binds is not known.

Each CDR3 protein is one row after TCRdb ran MiXCR on the 5' RACE reads. The sample yields approximately 550,000 distinct CDR3 sequences, around 20% seen once. Each donor was a healthy Caucasian. General study results and limits: Excess twin sharing in beta out-of-frame sequences was weaker.

The germline CDR1 and CDR2 sequences are SGHNT and YYREEE (reference sequence). The V gene end was trimmed by 0 bases and the J gene end by 0 bases; junction bases not matched to a gene: 3. The CDR3 contains 16 residues. The same specimen was also included in a second study, on yellow fever vaccine responses in identical twins. That paper states: Twin vaccine T cell responses reportedly seemed partly convergent, partly personalized.

Specimen: CD4+ T cells sorted from blood. The chain joins TRBV5-4 to TRBJ2-1, with TRBD1 identical over 7 bases. This sequence was found in a woman aged 18 to 35 in good health. The CDR3 is CASSLGGTASYNEQFF. CDR3 nucleotides: TGTGCCAGCAGCTTGGGAGGGACAGCCTCCTACAATGAGCAGTTCTTC.